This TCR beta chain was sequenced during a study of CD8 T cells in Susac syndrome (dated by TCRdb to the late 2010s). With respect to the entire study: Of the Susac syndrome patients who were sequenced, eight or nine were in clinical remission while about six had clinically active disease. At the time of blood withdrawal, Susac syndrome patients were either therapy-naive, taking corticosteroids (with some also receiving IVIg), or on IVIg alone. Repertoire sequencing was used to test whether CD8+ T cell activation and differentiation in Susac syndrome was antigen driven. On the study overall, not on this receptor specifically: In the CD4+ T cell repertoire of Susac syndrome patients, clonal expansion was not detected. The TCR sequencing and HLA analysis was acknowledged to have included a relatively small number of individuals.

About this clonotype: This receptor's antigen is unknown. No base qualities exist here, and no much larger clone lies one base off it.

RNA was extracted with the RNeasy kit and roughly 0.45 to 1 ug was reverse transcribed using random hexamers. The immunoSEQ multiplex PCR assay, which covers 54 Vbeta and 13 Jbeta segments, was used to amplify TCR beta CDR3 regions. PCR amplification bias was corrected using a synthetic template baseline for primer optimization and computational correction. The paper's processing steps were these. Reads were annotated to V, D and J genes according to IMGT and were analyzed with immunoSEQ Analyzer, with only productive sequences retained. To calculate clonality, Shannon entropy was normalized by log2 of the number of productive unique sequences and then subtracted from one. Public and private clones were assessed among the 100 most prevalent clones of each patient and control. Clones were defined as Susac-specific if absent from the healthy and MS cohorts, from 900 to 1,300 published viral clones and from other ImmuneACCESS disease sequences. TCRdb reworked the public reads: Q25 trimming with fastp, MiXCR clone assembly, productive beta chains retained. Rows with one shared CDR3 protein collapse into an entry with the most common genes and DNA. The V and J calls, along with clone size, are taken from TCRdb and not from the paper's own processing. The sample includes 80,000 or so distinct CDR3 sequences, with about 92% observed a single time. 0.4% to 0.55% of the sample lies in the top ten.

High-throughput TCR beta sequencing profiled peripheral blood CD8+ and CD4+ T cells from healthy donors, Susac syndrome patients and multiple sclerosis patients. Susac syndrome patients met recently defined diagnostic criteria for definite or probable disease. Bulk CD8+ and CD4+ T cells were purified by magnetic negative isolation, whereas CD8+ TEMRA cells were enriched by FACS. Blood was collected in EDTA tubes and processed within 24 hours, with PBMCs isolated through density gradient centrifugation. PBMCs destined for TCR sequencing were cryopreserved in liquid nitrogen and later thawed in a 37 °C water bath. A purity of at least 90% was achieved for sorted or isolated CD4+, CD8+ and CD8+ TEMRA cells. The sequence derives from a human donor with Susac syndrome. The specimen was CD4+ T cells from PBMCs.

CDR3 loop: CAWSVSRGVYTEAFF. The DNA sequence is TGTGCCTGGAGTGTATCGAGGGGCGTTTACACTGAAGCTTTCTTT. The V and J segments used are TRBV30 and TRBJ1-1; a tentative D match to TRBD1 spans 5 bases. From cysteine to phenylalanine, the CDR3 is 15 amino acids long. Just the 45-base CDR3 DNA is kept, in frame starting at base 1. V was cut back by 0 bases and J by 3 bases, leaving a gap of 14 bases between them. Reading the germline V gene (reference sequence) gives CDR1 GTSNPN and CDR2 SVGIG.